This T cell receptor (beta chain) originates from a study of shared clonotypes between healthy human individuals. In the study overall: The study used three CD4 naive, three CD4 memory, two CD8 naive and one CD8 memory plate per donor.

Naive CD8 isolation took CD45RO-negative cells positively selected for CCR7 and excluded terminally differentiated effector memory CD45RA+ cells. Donors comprised healthy HIV-negative adults lacking recent acute infections or vaccinations. A note on this clone: What it binds is not known.

Whole-study results and caveats: Donors were few, which limited the genetic and exposure-history diversity represented. Rarefaction curves obtained for sorted subsets showed sequencing incomplete despite large depth.

Germline values: CDR1 MNHEY, CDR2 SMNVEV (reference sequence). V lost 4 bases and J lost 0; bases outside the gene matches: 5. This CDR3 comprises 15 residues. TCRdb's table, derived via immunoSEQ multiplex PCR, lists solely in-frame clones and lacks some. Of 2 million to 2.5 million clones in the sample, approximately 94% were seen once. This TCR was recovered from a man younger than 35 in good health. The rearrangement uses TRBV27 and TRBJ2-7; TRBD1 aligns across 8 bases. What was sequenced was naive CD8+ T cells sorted from blood. The CDR3 loop reads CASSSRQGSSYEQYF. DNA for the CDR3: TGTGCCAGCAGTTCCCGACAGGGGAGCTCCTACGAGCAGTACTTC.